These 16 T cell receptor beta chains share one sample of origin, sequenced in a study of T cell repertoires in cytomegalovirus infection (dated by TCRdb to about 2019). For sequencing, an Illumina HiSeq 1500 was employed. The public reads were reanalyzed by TCRdb: fastp trimming at Q25, MiXCR alignment, in-frame beta chains only. CDR3 protein sequences are deduplicated, and each keeps its most common genes and DNA. This sample gives some 150,000 distinct CDR3 sequences in total; around 22% of them show up just once. The ten largest clones add up to 10% to 11% of the sample. The sequenced sample consisted of PBMCs. These TCRs come from a human donor in good health (CMV status not recorded). Some clones in this sample may be carry-over from other donors' samples.

The CDR3 nucleotides are TGTGCCAGCAGCCGTACTGGGGGGGCCGCAGATACGCAGTATTTT. Protein: CASSRTGGAADTQYF. J is TRBJ2-3 and V is TRBV7-3; a possible D gene is TRBD2 (7 bases). Germline values: CDR1 SGHTA, CDR2 FQGTGA. The length of the CDR3 is 15 residues. Trimming removed 5 bases at V and 4 bases at J, with 16 bases between.

This clonotype was seen a few times. The chain is built from TRBV20-1 and TRBJ1-1; D remains unclear. V lost 0 bases and J lost 3, with 11 bases in between. This CDR3 comprises 14 residues. Germline values: CDR1 DFQATT, CDR2 SNEGSKA (reference sequence). CDR3 nucleotide sequence: TGCAGTGCTAGAGATCTGGGTTTGGACACTGAAGCTTTCTTT. Translating gives CSARDLGLDTEAFF.

This clonotype was detected many times. The J gene is TRBJ2-5, the V gene TRBV5-6; 8 nucleotides match TRBD1. V gave up 6 bases and J gave up 5 bases; unmatched junction bases: 18. This CDR3 has 17 amino acids. The germline V gene has CDR1 SGHDT and CDR2 YYEEEE. CDR3 coding DNA: TGTGCCAGCATCTATCCTCGTCCGGGACAGGAAGCGGAGACCCAGTACTTC. This gives the protein CASIYPRPGQEAETQYF.

The chain combines TRBV28 with TRBJ2-5; no clear D. CDR1 MDHEN and CDR2 SYDVKM come from the germline V gene. The CDR3 length is 15 residues. Trimming removed 3 bases from V and 2 bases from J, with 13 bases in between. The CDR3 sequence is CASSFGRLKQETQYF. The CDR3 nucleotides read TGTGCCAGCAGTTTCGGACGCCTTAAGCAAGAGACCCAGTACTTC.

This clonotype was detected ten times or more. V gene TRBV7-6 combines with J gene TRBJ2-6; TRBD1 matches at 7 bases. From germline, CDR1 is SGHVS and CDR2 FNYEAQ. This CDR3 has 17 residues. V lost 1 base to trimming and J lost 1 base; unmatched junction nucleotides: 4. In DNA form, the CDR3 reads TGTGCCAGCAGCTTAGACGGCAGGGGGTCTGGGGCCAACGTCCTGACTTTC. Translation gives CASSLDGRGSGANVLTF. Using reference TRBV7-6 and TRBJ2-6 for the parts outside the CDR3, the full variable domain is GAGVSQSPRYKVTKRGQDVALRCDPISGHVSLYWYRQALGQGPEFLTYFNYEAQQDKSGLPNDRFSAERPEGSISTLTIQRTEQRDSAMYRCASSLDGRGSGANVLTFGAGSRLTVL.

This clonotype was found many times. The V call is TRBV7-2, the J call TRBJ2-1; 8 bases match TRBD1. The CDR3 is 16 residues long. Germline CDR1 reads SGHTA; CDR2 reads FQGNSA. The J segment lost 0 bases and the V segment lost 6 bases, leaving 7 bases of the junction unmatched. The CDR3 region has the DNA TGTGCCAGCAGATCATCCGGGACAGGCTCCTACAATGAGCAGTTCTTC. Its translation is CASRSSGTGSYNEQFF.

This clonotype showed up many times. The genes are TRBV7-9 and TRBJ1-1, with TRBD1 matching 11 bases. Germline values: CDR1 SEHNR, CDR2 FQNEAQ (reference sequence). V shed 10 bases and J 3 bases; nucleotides not matched to a gene: 13. The CDR3 has 16 residues. CDR3 region: CAIQDRGRDLDTEAFF. CDR3 in DNA: TGTGCCATCCAGGACAGGGGGCGAGACTTGGACACTGAAGCTTTCTTT.

This chain uses TRBV28 with TRBJ1-5; a possible D gene is TRBD1 (5 bases). Germline V gene data show CDR1 as MDHEN and CDR2 as SYDVKM. The CDR3 totals 14 residues. V dropped 5 bases and J dropped 4 bases, with 12 bases sitting between them. As DNA, the CDR3 is TGTGCCAGCAGTCGCGGGACGGCAAATCAGCCCCAGCATTTT. Its protein is CASSRGTANQPQHF.

This chain connects TRBV6-6 to TRBJ2-2; D possibly corresponds to TRBD1 (5 bases). Deletions cut 7 bases from V and 0 bases from J, with 9 bases between. This CDR3 is 14 amino acids long. Germline V lookup: CDR1 MNHNY, CDR2 SVGAGI (reference sequence). The CDR3 region is CASTGIPNTGELFF. DNA for the CDR3: TGTGCCAGCACAGGGATACCGAACACCGGGGAGCTGTTTTTT.

The chain joins TRBV24-1 to TRBJ2-2; TRBD1 matches 11 bases. The length of the CDR3 is 18 residues. V lost 1 base and J lost 4; bases outside the gene matches: 7. Per germline, CDR1 KGHDR and CDR2 SFDVKD. The CDR3 spells CATSDFRTGGFSTGELFF. Written as DNA, the CDR3 is TGTGCCACCAGTGATTTCCGGACAGGGGGCTTCTCCACCGGGGAGCTGTTTTTT.

The genes are TRBV19 and TRBJ2-4, with a tentative D call TRBD1 (6 bases). The CDR3 runs to 16 residues. The germline CDR1 and CDR2 sequences are LNHDA and SQIVND (reference sequence). Trimming stripped 0 bases from V and 5 bases from J, with 14 bases between. This chain's CDR3 is CASSIDRIQGQNIQYF. In DNA, the CDR3 is TGTGCCAGTAGTATAGATAGGATACAGGGCCAAAACATTCAGTACTTC.

The V and J genes are TRBV11-2 and TRBJ2-7; D gene ambiguous. CDR1 SGHAT and CDR2 FQNNGV come from the germline V gene. Between the trimmed V and J ends, which lost 0 bases and 4 bases, there was a span of 10 bases. This CDR3 contains 14 residues. CDR3 region: CASSLDDGSYEQYF. CDR3 sequence (DNA): TGTGCCAGCAGCTTAGATGACGGATCATACGAGCAGTACTTC.

This clonotype was detected a few times. This chain links TRBV20-1 with TRBJ2-7; no clear D gene. The CDR3 consists of 13 residues. CDR1 and CDR2 (germline): DFQATT, SNEGSKA (reference sequence). V gave up 7 bases and J gave up 4 bases, with 17 bases separating them. The CDR3, as DNA: TGCAGTGTATTAGTCGAATCGGGTTACGAGCAGTACTTC. This codes for CSVLVESGYEQYF.

This clonotype was seen more than once but under ten times. V usage is TRBV6-1 and J usage is TRBJ2-3; TRBD1 is a possible D gene (5 bases). V lost 1 base to trimming and J lost 0 bases, with 11 bases between them. CDR1 and CDR2 (germline): MNHNS, SASEGT. The CDR3 is 16 residues long. DNA of the CDR3: TGTGCCAGCAGTGAAGAAAGGGGCGGAAGCACAGATACGCAGTATTTT. Translated, it gives CASSEERGGSTDTQYF.

The rearrangement joins TRBV29-1 to TRBJ2-7, with 8 bases that match TRBD2. V lost 5 bases and J lost 3; bases outside the gene matches: 6. The germline gives CDR1 SQVTM, CDR2 ANQGSEA. The CDR3 contains 13 residues. The CDR3 coding sequence is TGCAGCGTTAAGCGGGGGCAAGACTACGAGCAGTACTTC. Translation gives CSVKRGQDYEQYF.

The sample holds many counts of this clonotype. The chain links TRBV7-9 to TRBJ2-1, with D unresolved. In germline, CDR1 is SEHNR, CDR2 FQNEAQ (reference sequence). The V end lost 5 bases, the J end lost 0 bases, and 11 bases lay between the germline ends. This CDR3 has 15 residues. The CDR3 nucleotides are TGTGCCAGCAGCAAAGACATGAGCTCCTACAATGAGCAGTTCTTC. This encodes CASSKDMSSYNEQFF.